The entry that follows covers one T cell receptor beta chain sequence. Sequenced by immunoSEQ multiplex PCR; TCRdb stores in-frame clones only, minus some. The sample has roughly 500,000 clones; over 60% are singletons. The data are from a study of shared clonotypes between healthy human individuals. Input material: PBMCs. The TCR comes from a middle-aged woman in good health. Some clones in this sample may be carry-over from other donors' samples.

DNA for the CDR3: TGTGCCAGCAGTACGACAGGGGGCTTGGAAGAGCAGTACTTC. Translation gives CASSTTGGLEEQYF. The V gene is TRBV7-2, the J gene TRBJ2-7; 10 bases match TRBD1. V dropped 6 bases and J dropped 7; count of bases not matched to a gene: 9. Germline CDR1 SGHTA, CDR2 FQGNSA. The CDR3 loop spans 14 amino acids.